This T cell receptor (beta chain) came from a study of T cell repertoires in ileal Crohn's disease. Sequencing used immunoSEQ multiplex PCR; TCRdb keeps in-frame clones, though not all of them. The repertoire holds more than 3,500 clones, with about 79% as singletons. CDR1 MNHEY and CDR2 SMNVEV come from the germline V gene (reference sequence). Deletions cut 7 bases from V and 6 bases from J, with 10 bases between. The CDR3 consists of 13 residues. This chain uses TRBV27 with TRBJ1-6; maybe TRBD1 (6 bases). Sequenced material: ileal tissue. The receptor's source is an adult with Crohn's disease. The CDR3 region is CASMVQGNSPLHF. Written as DNA, the CDR3 is TGTGCCAGCATGGTACAGGGTAATTCACCCCTCCACTTT.